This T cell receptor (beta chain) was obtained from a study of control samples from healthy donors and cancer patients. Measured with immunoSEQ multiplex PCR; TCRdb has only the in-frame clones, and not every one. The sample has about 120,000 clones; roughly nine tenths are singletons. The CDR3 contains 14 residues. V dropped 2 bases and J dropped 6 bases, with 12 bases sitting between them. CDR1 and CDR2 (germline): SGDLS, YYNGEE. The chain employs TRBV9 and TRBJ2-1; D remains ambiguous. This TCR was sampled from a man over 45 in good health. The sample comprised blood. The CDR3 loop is CASSVAKLFNEQFF. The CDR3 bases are TGTGCCAGCAGCGTGGCAAAGTTATTCAATGAGCAGTTCTTC.